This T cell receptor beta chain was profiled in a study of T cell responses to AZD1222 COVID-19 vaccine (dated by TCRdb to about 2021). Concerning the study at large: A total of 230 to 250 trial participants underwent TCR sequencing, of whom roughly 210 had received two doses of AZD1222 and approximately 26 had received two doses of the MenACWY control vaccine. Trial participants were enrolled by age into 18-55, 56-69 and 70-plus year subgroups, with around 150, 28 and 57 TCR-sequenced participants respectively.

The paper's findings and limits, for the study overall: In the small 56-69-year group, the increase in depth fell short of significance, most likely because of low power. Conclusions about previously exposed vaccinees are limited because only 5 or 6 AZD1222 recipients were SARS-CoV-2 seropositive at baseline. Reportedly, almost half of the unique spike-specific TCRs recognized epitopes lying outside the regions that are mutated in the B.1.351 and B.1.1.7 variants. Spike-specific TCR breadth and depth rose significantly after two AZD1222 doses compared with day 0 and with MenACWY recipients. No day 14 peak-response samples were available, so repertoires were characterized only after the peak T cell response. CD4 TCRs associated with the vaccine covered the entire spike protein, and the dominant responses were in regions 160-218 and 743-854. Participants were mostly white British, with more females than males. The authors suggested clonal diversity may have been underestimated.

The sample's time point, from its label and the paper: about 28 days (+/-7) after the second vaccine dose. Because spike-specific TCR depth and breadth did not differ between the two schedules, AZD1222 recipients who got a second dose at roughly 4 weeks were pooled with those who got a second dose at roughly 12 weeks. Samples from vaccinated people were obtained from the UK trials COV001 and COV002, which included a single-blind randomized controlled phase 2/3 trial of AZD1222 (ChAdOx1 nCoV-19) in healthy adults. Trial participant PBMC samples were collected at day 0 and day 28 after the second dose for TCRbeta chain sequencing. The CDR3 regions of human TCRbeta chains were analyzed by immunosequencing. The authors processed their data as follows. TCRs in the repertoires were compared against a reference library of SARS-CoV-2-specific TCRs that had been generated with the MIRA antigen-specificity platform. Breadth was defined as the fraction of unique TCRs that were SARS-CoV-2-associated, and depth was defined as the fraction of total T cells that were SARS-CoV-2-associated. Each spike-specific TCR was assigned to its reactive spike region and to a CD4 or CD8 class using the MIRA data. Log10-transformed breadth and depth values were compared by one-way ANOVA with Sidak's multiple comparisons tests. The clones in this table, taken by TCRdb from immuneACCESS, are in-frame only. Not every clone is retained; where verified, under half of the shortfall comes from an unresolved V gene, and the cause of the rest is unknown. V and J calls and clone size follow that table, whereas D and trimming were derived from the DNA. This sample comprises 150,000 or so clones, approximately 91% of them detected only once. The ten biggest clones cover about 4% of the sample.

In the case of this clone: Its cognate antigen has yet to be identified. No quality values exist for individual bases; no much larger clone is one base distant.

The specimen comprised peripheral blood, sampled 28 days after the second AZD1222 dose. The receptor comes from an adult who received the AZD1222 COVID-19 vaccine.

The CDR3 amino acid sequence is: CASSEAGGVRGYTF. The sequence in DNA is TGTGCCAGCAGTGAAGCAGGGGGCGTGAGGGGCTACACCTTC. The chain uses TRBV2 and TRBJ1-2, with 7 bases aligning to TRBD1. CDR1 and CDR2, looked up from the germline V gene, are SNHLY and FYNNEI. V ends up 0 bases short and J 8 bases short, with an unmatched junction base count of 6. Reading from cysteine to phenylalanine, the CDR3 counts 14 amino acids. Left in the record is the CDR3 DNA by itself, 42 bases read in frame from the first base. The entire variable domain, with the stretches around the CDR3 drawn from the reference TRBV2 and TRBJ1-2 proteins, is EPEVTQTPSHQVTQMGQEVILRCVPISNHLYFYWYRQILGQKVEFLVSFYNNEISEKSEIFDDQFSVERPDGSNFTLKIRSTKLEDSAMYFCASSEAGGVRGYTFGSGTRLTVV.